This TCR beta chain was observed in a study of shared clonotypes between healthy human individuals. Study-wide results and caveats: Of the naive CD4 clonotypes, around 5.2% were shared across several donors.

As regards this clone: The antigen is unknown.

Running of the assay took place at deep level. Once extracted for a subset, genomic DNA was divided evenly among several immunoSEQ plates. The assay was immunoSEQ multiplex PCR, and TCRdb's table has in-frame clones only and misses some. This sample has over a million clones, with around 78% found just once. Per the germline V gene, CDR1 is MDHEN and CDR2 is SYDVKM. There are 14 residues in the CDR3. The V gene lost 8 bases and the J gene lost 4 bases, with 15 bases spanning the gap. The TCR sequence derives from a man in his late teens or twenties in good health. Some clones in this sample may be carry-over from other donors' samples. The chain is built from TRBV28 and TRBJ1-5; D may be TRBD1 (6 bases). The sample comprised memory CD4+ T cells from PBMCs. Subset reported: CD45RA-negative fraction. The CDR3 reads CASSQGMGNQPQHF. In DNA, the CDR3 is TGTGCCAGCTCGCAGGGGATGGGGAATCAGCCCCAGCATTTT.